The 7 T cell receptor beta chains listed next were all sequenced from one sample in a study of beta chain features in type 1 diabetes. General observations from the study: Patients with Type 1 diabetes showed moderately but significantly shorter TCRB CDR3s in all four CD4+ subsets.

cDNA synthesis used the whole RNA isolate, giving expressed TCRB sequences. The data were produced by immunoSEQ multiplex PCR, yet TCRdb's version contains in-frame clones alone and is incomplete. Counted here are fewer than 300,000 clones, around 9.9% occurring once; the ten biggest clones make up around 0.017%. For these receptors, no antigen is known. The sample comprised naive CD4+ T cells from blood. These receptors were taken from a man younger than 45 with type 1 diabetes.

The CDR3 nucleotides read TGTGCCAGCAGGACCGGGACAGGGAGGGAGACCCAGTACTTC. Protein: CASRTGTGRETQYF. The chain combines TRBV27 with TRBJ2-5, with 9 bases aligning to TRBD1. V lost 6 bases, J lost 5 bases, and 7 bases stayed unmatched. The CDR3 length is 14 residues. Germline V lookup: CDR1 MNHEY, CDR2 SMNVEV (reference sequence).

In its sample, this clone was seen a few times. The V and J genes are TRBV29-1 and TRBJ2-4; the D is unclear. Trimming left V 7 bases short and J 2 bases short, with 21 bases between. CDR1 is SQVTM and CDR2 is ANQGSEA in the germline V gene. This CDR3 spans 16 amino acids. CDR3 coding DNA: TGCAGCGCAACCACCTTTGACTCTATATCCAAAAACATTCAGTACTTC. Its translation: CSATTFDSISKNIQYF.

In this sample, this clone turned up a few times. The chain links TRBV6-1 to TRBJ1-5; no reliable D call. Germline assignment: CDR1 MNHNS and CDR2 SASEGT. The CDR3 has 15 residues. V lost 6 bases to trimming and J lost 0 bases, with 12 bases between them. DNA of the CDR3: TGTGCCAGCAGGCAACTACCTAATAGCAATCAGCCCCAGCATTTT. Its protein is CASRQLPNSNQPQHF.

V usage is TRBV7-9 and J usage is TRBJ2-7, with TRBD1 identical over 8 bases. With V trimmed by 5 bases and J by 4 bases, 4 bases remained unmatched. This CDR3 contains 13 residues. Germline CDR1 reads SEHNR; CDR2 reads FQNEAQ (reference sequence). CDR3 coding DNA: TGTGCCAGCAGCCAGAGACAGGGGTACGAGCAGTACTTC. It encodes CASSQRQGYEQYF.

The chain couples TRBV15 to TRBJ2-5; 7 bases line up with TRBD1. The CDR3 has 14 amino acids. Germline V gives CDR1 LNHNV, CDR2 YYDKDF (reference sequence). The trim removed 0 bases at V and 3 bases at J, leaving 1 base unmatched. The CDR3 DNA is TGTGCCACCAGCAGAGAGGACAGGAAAGAGACCCAGTACTTC. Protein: CATSREDRKETQYF.

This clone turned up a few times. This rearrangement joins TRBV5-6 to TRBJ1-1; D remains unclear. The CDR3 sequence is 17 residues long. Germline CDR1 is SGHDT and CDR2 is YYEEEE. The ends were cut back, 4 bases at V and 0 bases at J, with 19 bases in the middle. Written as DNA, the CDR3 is TGTGCCAGCAGCCCGGTTTACGCTCCCCTCATGAACACTGAAGCTTTCTTT. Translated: CASSPVYAPLMNTEAFF.

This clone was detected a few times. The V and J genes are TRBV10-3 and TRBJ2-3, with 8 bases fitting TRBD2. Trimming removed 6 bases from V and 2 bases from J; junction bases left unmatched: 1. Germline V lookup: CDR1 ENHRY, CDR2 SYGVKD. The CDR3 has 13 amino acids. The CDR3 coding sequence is TGTGCCATCAGGCGGGGGGTCACAGATACGCAGTATTTT. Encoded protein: CAIRRGVTDTQYF.